The following is a T cell receptor beta chain sequence with its context. The antigen is undetermined. The data were taken from a study of OX40 agonist ivuxolimab in advanced cancers. Study context: Given to patients was ivuxolimab, an agonistic anti-OX40 (CD134) antibody. At 82.7% male, the cohort had a mean age of about 60 years, ranging from 23 to 79. General study results and limits: Circulating CD4+ and CD8+ T cells showed clonal expansion by week 6 at 0.1 to 3.0 mg/kg.

This table comes from immunoSEQ multiplex PCR, and its TCRdb copy is limited to in-frame clones, with some not included. Here the sample spans about 100,000 clones, approximately 90% being singletons. This specimen consisted of CD4+ or CD8+ T cells sorted from blood, obtained in a trial of the OX40 agonist ivuxolimab. The clonotype comes from an adult with an advanced solid tumor such as melanoma, head and neck, liver or kidney cancer.

The CDR3 reads CASSPHSGNTIYF. As DNA, the CDR3 is TGTGCCAGCAGCCCTCACTCTGGAAACACCATATATTTT. The chain has TRBV7-2 and TRBJ1-3; D call uncertain. Germline V gene lookup returns CDR1 SGHTA and CDR2 FQGNSA. V was pared by 5 bases and J by 0 bases, with 5 bases between. The length of the CDR3 is 13 residues.